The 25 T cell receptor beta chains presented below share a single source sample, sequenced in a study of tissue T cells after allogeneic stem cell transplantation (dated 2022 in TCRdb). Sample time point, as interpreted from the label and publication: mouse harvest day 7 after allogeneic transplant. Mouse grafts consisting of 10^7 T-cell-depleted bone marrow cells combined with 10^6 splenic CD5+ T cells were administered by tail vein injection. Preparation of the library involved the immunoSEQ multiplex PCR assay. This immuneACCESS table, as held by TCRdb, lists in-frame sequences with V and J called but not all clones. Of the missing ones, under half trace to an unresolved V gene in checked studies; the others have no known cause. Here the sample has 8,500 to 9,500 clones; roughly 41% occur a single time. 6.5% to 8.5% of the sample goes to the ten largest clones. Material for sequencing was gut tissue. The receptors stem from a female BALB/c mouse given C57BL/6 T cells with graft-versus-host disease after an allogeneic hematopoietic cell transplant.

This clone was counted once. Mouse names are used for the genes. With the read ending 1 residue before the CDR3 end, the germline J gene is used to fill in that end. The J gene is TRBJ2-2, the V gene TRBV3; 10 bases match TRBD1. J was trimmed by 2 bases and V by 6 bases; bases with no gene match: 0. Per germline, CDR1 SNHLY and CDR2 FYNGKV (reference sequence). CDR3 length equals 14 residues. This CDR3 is CASRTGGNTGQLYF. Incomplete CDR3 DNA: TGTGCCAGCAGGACAGGGGGCAACACCGGGCAGCTCTAC.

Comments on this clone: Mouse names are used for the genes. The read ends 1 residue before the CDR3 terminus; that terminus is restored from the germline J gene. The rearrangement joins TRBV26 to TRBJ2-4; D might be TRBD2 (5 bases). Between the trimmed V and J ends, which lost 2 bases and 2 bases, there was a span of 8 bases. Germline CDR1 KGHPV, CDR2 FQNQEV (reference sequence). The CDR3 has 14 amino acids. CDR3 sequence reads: CASSLAGSQNTLYF. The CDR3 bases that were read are TGTGCCAGCAGTCTGGCTGGGTCTCAAAACACCTTGTAC. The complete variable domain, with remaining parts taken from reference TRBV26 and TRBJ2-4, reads NSKVIQTPRYLVKGQGQKAKMRCIPEKGHPVVFWYQQNKNNEFKFLINFQNQEVLQQIDMTEKRFSAECPSNSPCSLEIQSSEAGDSALYLCASSLAGSQNTLYFGAGTRLSVL.

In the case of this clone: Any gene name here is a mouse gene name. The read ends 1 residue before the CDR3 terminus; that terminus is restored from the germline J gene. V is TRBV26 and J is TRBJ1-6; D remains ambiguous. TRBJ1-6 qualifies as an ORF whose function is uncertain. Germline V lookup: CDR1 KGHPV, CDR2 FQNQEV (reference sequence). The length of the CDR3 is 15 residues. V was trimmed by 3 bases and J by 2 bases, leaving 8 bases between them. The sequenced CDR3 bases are TGTGCCAGCAGTCTTAGGGAGACCTATAATTCGCCCCTCTAC. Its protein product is CASSLRETYNSPLY. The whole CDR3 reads CASSLRETYNSPLYF.

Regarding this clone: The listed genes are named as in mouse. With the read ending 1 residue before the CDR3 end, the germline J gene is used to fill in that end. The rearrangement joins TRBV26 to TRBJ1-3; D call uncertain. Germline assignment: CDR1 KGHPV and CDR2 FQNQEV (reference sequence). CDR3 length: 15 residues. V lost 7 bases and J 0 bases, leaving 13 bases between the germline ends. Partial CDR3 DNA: TGTGCCAGCACCTCACAAGGAGCTTCTGGAAATACGCTCTAT. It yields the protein CASTSQGASGNTLY. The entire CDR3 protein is CASTSQGASGNTLYF.

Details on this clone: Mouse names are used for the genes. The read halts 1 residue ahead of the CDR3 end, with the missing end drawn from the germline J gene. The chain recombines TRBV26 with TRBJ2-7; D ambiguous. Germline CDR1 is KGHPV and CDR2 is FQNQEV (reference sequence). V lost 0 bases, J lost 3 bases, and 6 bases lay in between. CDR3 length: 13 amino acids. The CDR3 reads CASSLSGIYEQYF. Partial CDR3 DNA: TGTGCCAGCAGTCTGTCAGGGATCTATGAACAGTAC. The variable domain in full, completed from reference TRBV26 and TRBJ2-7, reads NSKVIQTPRYLVKGQGQKAKMRCIPEKGHPVVFWYQQNKNNEFKFLINFQNQEVLQQIDMTEKRFSAECPSNSPCSLEIQSSEAGDSALYLCASSLSGIYEQYFGPGTRLTVL.

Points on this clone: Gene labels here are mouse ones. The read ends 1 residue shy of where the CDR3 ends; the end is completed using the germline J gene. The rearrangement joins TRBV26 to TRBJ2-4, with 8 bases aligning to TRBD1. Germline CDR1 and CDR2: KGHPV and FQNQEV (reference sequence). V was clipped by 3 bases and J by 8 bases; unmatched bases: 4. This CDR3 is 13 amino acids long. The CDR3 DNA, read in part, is TGTGCCAGCAGTCTCCAGGGGGCGGGCACCTTGTAC. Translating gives CASSLQGAGTLY. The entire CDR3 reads CASSLQGAGTLYF.

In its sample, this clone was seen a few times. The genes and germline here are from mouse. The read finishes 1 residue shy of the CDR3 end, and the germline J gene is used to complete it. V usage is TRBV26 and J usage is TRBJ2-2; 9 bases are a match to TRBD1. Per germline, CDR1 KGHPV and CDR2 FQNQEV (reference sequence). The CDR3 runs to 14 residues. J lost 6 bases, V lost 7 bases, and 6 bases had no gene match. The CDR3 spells CASTRDRVAGQLYF. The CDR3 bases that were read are TGTGCCAGCACCCGGGACAGGGTGGCCGGGCAGCTCTAC. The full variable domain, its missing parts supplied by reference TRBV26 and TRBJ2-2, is NSKVIQTPRYLVKGQGQKAKMRCIPEKGHPVVFWYQQNKNNEFKFLINFQNQEVLQQIDMTEKRFSAECPSNSPCSLEIQSSEAGDSALYLCASTRDRVAGQLYFGEGSKLTVL.

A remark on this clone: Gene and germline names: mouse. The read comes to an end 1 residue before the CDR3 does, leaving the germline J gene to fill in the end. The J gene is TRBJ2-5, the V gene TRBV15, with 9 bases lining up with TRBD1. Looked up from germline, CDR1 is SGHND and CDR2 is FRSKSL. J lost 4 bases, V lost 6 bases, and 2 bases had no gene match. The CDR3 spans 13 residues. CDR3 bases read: TGTGCCAGCAGGGGACAGGGAAAAGACACCCAGTAC. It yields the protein CASRGQGKDTQY. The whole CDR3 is CASRGQGKDTQYF.

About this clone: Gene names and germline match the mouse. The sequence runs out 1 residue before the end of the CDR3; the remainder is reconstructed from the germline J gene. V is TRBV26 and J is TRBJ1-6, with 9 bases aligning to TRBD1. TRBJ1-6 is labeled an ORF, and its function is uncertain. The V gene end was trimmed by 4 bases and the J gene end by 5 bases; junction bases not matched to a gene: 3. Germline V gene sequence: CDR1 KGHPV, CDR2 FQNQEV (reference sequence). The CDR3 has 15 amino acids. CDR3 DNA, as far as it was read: TGTGCCAGCAGTCCCGGGACAGGGAATAATTCGCCCCTCTAC. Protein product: CASSPGTGNNSPLY. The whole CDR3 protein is CASSPGTGNNSPLYF.

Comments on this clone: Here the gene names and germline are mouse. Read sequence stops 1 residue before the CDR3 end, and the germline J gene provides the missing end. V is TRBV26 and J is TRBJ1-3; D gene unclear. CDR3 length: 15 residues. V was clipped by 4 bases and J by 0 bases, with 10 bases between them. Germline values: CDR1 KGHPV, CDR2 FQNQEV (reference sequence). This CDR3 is CASSPRENSGNTLYF. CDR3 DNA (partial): TGTGCCAGCAGTCCGAGGGAAAATTCTGGAAATACGCTCTAT.

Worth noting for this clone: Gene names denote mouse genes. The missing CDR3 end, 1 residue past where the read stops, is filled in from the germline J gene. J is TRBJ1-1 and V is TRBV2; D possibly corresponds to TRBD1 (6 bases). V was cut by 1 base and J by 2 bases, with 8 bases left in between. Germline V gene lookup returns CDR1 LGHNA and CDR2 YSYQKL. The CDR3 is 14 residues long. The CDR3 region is CASSQGGANTEVFF. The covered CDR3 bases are TGTGCCAGCAGCCAAGGGGGGGCTAACACAGAAGTCTTC.

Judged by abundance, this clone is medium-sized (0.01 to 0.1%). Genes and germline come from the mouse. CDR3 bases read: TGTGCCAGCAGCTTGGGGCGCCGGAACACCGGGCAGCTCTAC. Residues: CASSLGRRNTGQLY. The whole CDR3 region reads CASSLGRRNTGQLYF. The V call is TRBV3, the J call TRBJ2-2; the D gene could be TRBD1 or TRBD2 (5 bases each). The read gets to within 1 residue of the CDR3 end, and the germline J gene fills in the rest. CDR1 is SNHLY and CDR2 is FYNGKV in the germline V gene (reference sequence). The CDR3 runs 15 residues. Deletions cut 3 bases from V and 2 bases from J, with 10 bases between.

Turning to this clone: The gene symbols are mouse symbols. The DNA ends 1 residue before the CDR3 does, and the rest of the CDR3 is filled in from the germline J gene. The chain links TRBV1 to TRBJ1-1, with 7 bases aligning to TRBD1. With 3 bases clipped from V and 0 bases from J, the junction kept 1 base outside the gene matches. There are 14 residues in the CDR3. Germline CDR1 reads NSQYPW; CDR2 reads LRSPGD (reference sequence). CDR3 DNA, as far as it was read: TGCACCTGCAGTGCGGGACAGACAAACACAGAAGTCTTC. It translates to CTCSAGQTNTEVF. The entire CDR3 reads CTCSAGQTNTEVFF.

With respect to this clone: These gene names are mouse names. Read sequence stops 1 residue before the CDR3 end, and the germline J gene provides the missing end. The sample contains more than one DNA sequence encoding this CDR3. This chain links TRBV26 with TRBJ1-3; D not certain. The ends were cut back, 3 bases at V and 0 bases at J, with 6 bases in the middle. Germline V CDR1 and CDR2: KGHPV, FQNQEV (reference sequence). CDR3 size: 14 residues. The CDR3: CASSLGDSGNTLYF. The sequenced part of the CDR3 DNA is TGTGCCAGCAGTCTCGGAGATTCTGGAAATACGCTCTAT.

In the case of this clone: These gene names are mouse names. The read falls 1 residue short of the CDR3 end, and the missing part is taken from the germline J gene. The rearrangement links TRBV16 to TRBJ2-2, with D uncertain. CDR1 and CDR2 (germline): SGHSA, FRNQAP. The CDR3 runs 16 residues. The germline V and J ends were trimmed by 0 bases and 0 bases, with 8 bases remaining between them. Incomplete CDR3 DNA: TGTGCAAGCAGCTTAGATCGGGCAGCAAACACCGGGCAGCTCTAC. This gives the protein CASSLDRAANTGQLY. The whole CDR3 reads CASSLDRAANTGQLYF.

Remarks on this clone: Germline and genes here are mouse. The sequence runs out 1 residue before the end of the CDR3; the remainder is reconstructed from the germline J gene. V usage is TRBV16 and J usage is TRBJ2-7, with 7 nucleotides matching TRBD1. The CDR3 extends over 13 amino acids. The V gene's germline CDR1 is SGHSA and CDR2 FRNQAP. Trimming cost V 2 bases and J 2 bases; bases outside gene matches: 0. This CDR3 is CASSLQGAYEQYF. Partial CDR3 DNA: TGTGCAAGCAGCTTACAGGGGGCCTATGAACAGTAC. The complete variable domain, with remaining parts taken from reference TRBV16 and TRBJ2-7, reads NAGVIQTPRHKVTGKGQEATLWCEPISGHSAVFWYRQTIVQGLEFLTYFRNQAPIDDSGMPKERFSAQMPNQSHSTLKIQSTQPQDSAVYLCASSLQGAYEQYFGPGTRLTVL.

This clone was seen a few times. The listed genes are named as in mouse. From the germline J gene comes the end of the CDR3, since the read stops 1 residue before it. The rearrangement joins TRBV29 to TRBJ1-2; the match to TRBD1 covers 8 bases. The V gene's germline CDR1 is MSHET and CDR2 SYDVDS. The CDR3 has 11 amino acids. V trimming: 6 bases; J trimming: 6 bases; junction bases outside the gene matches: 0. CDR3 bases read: TGTGCTAGCAGGACAGGGGCCGACTACACC. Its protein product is CASRTGADYT. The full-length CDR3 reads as CASRTGADYTF.

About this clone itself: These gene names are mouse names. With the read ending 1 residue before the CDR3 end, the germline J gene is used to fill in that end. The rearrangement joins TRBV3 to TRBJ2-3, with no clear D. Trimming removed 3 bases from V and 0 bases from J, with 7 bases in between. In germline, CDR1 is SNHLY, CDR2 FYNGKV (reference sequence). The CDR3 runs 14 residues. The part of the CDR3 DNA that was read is TGTGCCAGCAGCTTGGGGTCTAGTGCAGAAACGCTGTAT. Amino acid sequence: CASSLGSSAETLY. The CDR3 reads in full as CASSLGSSAETLYF.

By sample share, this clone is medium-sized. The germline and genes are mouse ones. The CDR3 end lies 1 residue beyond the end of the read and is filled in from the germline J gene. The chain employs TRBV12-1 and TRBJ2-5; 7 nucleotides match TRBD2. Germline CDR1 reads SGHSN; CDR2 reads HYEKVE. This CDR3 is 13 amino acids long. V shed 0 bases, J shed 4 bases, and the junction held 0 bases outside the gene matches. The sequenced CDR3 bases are TGTGCCAGCTCTCTCTGGGGGGAAGACACCCAGTAC. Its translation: CASSLWGEDTQY. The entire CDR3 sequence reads CASSLWGEDTQYF.

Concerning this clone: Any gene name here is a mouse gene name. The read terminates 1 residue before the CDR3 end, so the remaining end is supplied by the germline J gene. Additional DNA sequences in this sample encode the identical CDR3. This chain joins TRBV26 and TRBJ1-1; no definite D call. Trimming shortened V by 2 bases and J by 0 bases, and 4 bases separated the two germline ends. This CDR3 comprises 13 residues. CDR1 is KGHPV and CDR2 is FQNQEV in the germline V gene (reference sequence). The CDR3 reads CASSLTANTEVFF. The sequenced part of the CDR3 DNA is TGTGCCAGCAGTCTGACAGCAAACACAGAAGTCTTC. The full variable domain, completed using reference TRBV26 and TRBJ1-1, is NSKVIQTPRYLVKGQGQKAKMRCIPEKGHPVVFWYQQNKNNEFKFLINFQNQEVLQQIDMTEKRFSAECPSNSPCSLEIQSSEAGDSALYLCASSLTANTEVFFGKGTRLTVV.

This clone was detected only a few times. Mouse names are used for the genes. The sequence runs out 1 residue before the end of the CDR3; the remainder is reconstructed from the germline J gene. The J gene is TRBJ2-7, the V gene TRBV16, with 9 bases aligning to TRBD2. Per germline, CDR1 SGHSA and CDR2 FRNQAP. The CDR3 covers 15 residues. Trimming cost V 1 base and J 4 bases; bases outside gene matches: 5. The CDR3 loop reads CASSLVAGGGYEQYF. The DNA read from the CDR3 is TGTGCAAGCAGCTTAGTCGCTGGGGGGGGTTATGAACAGTAC.

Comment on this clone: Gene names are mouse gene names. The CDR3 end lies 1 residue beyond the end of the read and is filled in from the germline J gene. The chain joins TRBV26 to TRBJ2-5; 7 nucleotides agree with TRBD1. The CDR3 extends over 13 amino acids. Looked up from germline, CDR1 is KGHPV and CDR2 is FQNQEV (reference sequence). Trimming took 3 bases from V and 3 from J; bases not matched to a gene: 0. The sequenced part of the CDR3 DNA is TGTGCCAGCAGTCTCAGGGGGCAAGACACCCAGTAC. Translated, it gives CASSLRGQDTQY. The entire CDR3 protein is CASSLRGQDTQYF.

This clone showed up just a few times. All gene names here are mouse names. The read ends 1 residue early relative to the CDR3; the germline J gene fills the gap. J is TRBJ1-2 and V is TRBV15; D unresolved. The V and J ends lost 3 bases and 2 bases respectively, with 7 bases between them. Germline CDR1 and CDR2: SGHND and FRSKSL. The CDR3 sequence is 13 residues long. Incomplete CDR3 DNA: TGTGCCAGCAGTTTCTCCGGGAACTCCGACTACACC. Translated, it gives CASSFSGNSDYT. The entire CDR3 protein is CASSFSGNSDYTF.

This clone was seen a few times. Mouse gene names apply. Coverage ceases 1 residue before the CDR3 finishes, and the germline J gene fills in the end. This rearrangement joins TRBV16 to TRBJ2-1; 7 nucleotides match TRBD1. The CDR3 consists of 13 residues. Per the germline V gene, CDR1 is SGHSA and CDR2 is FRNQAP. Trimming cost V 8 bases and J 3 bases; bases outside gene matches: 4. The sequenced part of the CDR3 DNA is TGTGCAAGCGCCGGGACAGTCTATGCTGAGCAGTTC. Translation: CASAGTVYAEQF. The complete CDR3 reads CASAGTVYAEQFF.

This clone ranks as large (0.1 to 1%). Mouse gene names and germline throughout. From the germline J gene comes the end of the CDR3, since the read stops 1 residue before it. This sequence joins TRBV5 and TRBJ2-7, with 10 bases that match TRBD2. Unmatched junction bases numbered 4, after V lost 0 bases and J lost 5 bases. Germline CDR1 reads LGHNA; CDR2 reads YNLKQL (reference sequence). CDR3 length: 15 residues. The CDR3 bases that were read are TGTGCCAGCAGCCAAGACCCTGGGGGGGCGGATGAACAGTAC. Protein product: CASSQDPGGADEQY. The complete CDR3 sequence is CASSQDPGGADEQYF.